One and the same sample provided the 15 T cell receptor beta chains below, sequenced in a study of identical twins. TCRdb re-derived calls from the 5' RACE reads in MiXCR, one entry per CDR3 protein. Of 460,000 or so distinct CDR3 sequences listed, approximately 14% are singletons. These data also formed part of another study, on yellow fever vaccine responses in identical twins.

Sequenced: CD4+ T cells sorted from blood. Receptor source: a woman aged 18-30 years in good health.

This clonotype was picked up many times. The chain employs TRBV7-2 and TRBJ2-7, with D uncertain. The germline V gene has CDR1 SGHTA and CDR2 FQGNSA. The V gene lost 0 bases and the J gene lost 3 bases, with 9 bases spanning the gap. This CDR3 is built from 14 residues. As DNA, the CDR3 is TGTGCCAGCAGCTTAGCTGGCGGAAACTACGAGCAGTACTTC. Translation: CASSLAGGNYEQYF.

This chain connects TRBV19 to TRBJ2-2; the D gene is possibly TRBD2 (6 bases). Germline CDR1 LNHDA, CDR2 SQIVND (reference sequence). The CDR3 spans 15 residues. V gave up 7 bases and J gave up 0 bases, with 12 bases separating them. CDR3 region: CASIDWRANTGELFF. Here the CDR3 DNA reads TGTGCCAGTATAGATTGGAGGGCGAACACCGGGGAGCTGTTTTTT. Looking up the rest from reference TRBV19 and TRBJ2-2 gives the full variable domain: DGGITQSPKYLFRKEGQNVTLSCEQNLNHDAMYWYRQDPGQGLRLIYYSQIVNDFQKGDIAEGYSVSREKKESFPLTVTSAQKNPTAFYLCASIDWRANTGELFFGEGSRLTVL.

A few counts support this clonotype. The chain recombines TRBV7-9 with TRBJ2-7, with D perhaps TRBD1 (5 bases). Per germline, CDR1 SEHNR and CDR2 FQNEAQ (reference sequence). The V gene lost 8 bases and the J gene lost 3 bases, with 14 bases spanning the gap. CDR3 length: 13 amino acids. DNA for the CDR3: TGTGCCAGCCGTGGGGCTGAAGACTACGAGCAGTACTTC. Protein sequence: CASRGAEDYEQYF.

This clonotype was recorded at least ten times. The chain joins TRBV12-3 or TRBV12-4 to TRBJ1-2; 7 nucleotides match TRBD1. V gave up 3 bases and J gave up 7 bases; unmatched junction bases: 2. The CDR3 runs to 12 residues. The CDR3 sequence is CASSFSGGGYTF. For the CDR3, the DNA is TGTGCCAGCAGTTTCTCAGGGGGTGGCTACACCTTC.

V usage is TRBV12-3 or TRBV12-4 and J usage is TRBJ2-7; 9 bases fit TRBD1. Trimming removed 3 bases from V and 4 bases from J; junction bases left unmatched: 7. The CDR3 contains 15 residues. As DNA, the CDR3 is TGTGCCAGCAGTTTGGAGGGACAGGGAGGTTACGAGCAGTACTTC. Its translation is CASSLEGQGGYEQYF.

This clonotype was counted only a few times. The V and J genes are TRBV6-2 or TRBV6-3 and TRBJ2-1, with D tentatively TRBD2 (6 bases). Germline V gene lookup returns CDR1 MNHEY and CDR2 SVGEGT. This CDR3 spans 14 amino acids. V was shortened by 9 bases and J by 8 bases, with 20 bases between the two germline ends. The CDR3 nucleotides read TGTGCCAGTCAGAGGAGGGGACTTAGGGATGAGCAGTTCTTC. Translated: CASQRRGLRDEQFF.

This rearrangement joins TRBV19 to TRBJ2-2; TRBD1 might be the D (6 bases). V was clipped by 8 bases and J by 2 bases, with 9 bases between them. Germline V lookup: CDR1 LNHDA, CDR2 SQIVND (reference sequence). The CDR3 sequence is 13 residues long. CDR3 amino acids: CASLQGNTGELFF. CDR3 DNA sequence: TGTGCCAGTTTACAGGGCAACACCGGGGAGCTGTTTTTT.

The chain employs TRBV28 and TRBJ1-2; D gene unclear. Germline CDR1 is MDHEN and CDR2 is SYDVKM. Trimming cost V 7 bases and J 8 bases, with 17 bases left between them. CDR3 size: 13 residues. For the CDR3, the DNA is TGTGCCAGCACTCTCCGGGAGATAGGAGGCTACACCTTC. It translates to CASTLREIGGYTF.

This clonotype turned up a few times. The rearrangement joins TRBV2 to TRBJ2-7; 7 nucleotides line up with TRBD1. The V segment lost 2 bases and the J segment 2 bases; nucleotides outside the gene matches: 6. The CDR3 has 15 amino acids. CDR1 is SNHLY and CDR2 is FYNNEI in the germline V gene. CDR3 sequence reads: CASSERGTAPYEQYF. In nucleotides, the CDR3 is TGTGCCAGCAGTGAAAGGGGGACAGCCCCCTACGAGCAGTACTTC.

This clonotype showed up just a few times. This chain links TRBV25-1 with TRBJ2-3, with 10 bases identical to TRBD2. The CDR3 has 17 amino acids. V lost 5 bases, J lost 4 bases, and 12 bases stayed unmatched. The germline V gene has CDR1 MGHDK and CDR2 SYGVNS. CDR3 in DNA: TGTGCCAGCAGTCCGGTTCGTTCTAGCGGGAGATCAGATACGCAGTATTTT. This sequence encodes CASSPVRSSGRSDTQYF.

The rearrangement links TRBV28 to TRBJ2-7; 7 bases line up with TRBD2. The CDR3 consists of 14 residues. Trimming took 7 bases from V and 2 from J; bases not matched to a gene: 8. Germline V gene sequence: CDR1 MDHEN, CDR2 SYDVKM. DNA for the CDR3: TGTGCCAGCACACTATCTGGACTAGCCTACGAGCAGTACTTC. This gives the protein CASTLSGLAYEQYF. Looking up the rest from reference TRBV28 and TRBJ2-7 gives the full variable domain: DVKVTQSSRYLVKRTGEKVFLECVQDMDHENMFWYRQDPGLGLRLIYFSYDVKMKEKGDIPEGYSVSREKKERFSLILESASTNQTSMYLCASTLSGLAYEQYFGPGTRLTVT.

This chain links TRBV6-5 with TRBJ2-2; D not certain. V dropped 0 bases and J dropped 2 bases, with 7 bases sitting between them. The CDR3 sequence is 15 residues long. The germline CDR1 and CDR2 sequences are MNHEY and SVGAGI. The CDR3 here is CASSYSQGNTGELFF. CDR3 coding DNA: TGTGCCAGCAGTTACTCGCAAGGAAACACCGGGGAGCTGTTTTTT.

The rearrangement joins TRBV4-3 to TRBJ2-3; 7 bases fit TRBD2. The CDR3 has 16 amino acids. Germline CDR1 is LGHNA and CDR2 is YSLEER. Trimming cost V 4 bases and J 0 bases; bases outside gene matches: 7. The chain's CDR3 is CASSLELAPSTDTQYF. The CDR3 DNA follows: TGCGCCAGCAGCCTAGAACTAGCGCCTAGCACAGATACGCAGTATTTT.

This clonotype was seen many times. The CDR3 sequence is CASSLDSQTDTQYF. The CDR3 DNA is TGCGCCAGCAGCTTGGATTCGCAGACAGATACGCAGTATTTT. V is TRBV5-1 and J is TRBJ2-3; D remains ambiguous. Germline V gene data show CDR1 as SGHRS and CDR2 as YFSETQ. Trimming stripped 0 bases from V and 3 bases from J, with 8 bases between. This CDR3 comprises 14 residues.

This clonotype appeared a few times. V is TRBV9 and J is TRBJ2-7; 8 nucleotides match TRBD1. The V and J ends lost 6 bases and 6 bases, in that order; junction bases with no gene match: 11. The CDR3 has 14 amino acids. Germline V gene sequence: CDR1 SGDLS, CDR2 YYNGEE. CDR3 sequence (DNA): TGTGCCAGCAACCCAGGGGGCGGTTTCGCCGAGCAGTACTTC. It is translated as CASNPGGGFAEQYF. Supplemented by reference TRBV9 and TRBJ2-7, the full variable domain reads DSGVTQTPKHLITATGQRVTLRCSPRSGDLSVYWYQQSLDQGLQFLIQYYNGEERAKGNILERFSAQQFPDLHSELNLSSLELGDSALYFCASNPGGGFAEQYFGPGTRLTVT.